A single sample gave rise to the 25 T cell receptor beta chains below, sequenced in a study of T cells in Graves' hyperthyroidism and ophthalmopathy. TCR beta CDR3 regions were amplified from RNA transcripts. The primer set for the first-round RT-PCR of the TCR CDR3 was HTBI. TCRdb reprocessed the multiplex PCR reads with MiXCR, giving one entry per CDR3 protein. The repertoire includes about half a million distinct CDR3 sequences, approximately 20% of them detected once, and about half sits in the top ten. Specimen: blood. Every receptor here comes from a man aged 35-49 years with Graves' ophthalmopathy.

This clonotype occurred a few times. The V and J genes are TRBV20-1 and TRBJ1-5, with D hard to call. CDR1 is DFQATT and CDR2 is SNEGSKA in the germline V gene (reference sequence). Trimming pared 1 base from V and 2 bases from J, leaving 15 bases between. The CDR3 is made up of 16 amino acids. CDR3 nucleotide sequence: TGCAGTGCTAGAGTTGCCAGTTCTTCTGGCAATCAGCCCCAGCATTTT. This encodes CSARVASSSGNQPQHF.

This clonotype was observed a few times. The rearrangement uses TRBV27 and TRBJ2-3; a weak D match, TRBD1 (6 bases). V was cut by 5 bases and J by 10 bases, with 16 bases left in between. Per the germline V gene, CDR1 is MNHEY and CDR2 is SMNVEV (reference sequence). The CDR3 contains 13 residues. CDR3: CASSQWGSGAQYF. The CDR3 bases are TGTGCCAGCAGTCAATGGGGGTCAGGGGCGCAGTATTTT.

This clonotype turned up a few times. This may stem from a read error, because a much larger clone lies one nucleotide away. The chain has TRBV3-1 and TRBJ1-2; D gene uncertain. The length of the CDR3 is 14 residues. CDR1 and CDR2 (germline): LGHDT, YNNKEL (reference sequence). V was pared by 0 bases and J by 7 bases, with 12 bases between. The CDR3 bases are TGTGCCAGCAGCCAAGATCGAGTGACGGGTGGCTACACCTTC. This encodes CASSQDRVTGGYTF.

This clonotype has at least ten counts. CDR3 in amino acids: CASRTGGVTEAFF. CDR3 coding DNA: TGTGCCAGCAGAACAGGGGGAGTCACTGAAGCTTTCTTT. The chain has TRBV12-3 or TRBV12-4 and TRBJ1-1; 8 bases agree with TRBD1. The CDR3 length is 13 residues. With V trimmed by 6 bases and J by 4 bases, 4 bases remained unmatched.

In the case of this clonotype: This sequence may be a read error, since a much larger clone differs from it by one base. The J gene is TRBJ2-7, the V gene TRBV27; the match to TRBD2 covers 8 bases. This CDR3 spans 15 amino acids. Per the germline V gene, CDR1 is MNHEY and CDR2 is SMNVEV (reference sequence). The CDR3: CASSLGAGVPYEQCF. The CDR3 DNA follows: TGTGCCAGCAGCTTAGGAGCGGGGGTACCCTACGAGCAGTGCTTC.

V is TRBV20-1 and J is TRBJ2-1; 11 bases match TRBD2. The CDR3 sequence is 18 residues long. Germline V lookup: CDR1 DFQATT, CDR2 SNEGSKA (reference sequence). V trimming: 0 bases; J trimming: 5 bases; junction bases outside the gene matches: 12. CDR3 bases: TGCAGTGCTAGAGATCCCTTAGCGGGAGGGTTTGGTGACAATGAGCAGTTCTTC. Translated: CSARDPLAGGFGDNEQFF.

DNA of the CDR3: TGTGCCAGCAGTTACGTTGGACTATTGCAGTTCTTC. Protein sequence: CASSYVGLLQFF. V is TRBV6-5 and J is TRBJ2-1, with a possible D match to TRBD2 (6 bases). V was cut by 2 bases and J by 12 bases, with 11 bases left in between. Germline lookup yields CDR1 MNHEY and CDR2 SVGAGI. The CDR3 runs to 12 residues.

Concerning this clonotype: At one of its ends the junction is not consistent with the germline gene, which may arise from a read error. The V and J genes are TRBV6-2 or TRBV6-3 and TRBJ2-1; 11 bases are a match to TRBD2. CDR3 length: 16 amino acids. Germline lookup yields CDR1 MNHEY and CDR2 SVGEGT. CDR3 in amino acids: CASSNSGLAGTLAGFF. The CDR3 DNA reads as TGTGCCAGCAGTAACTCTGGACTAGCGGGCACTCTCGCGGGGTTCTTC.

This clonotype appeared a few times. The chain combines TRBV5-5 with TRBJ1-1; unclear D gene. V gave up 1 base and J gave up 3 bases, with 7 bases separating them. Germline CDR1 and CDR2: SGHKS and YYEKEE (reference sequence). This CDR3 has 13 amino acids. The CDR3 sequence: CASSLISDTEAFF. The CDR3 DNA reads TGTGCCAGCAGCTTGATTAGTGACACTGAAGCTTTCTTT.

This clonotype occurred a few times. V is TRBV10-3 and J is TRBJ1-6; no reliable D call. This CDR3 contains 15 residues. Germline V gene sequence: CDR1 ENHRY, CDR2 SYGVKD. V lost 2 bases, J lost 6 bases, and 11 bases lay in between. Here the CDR3 DNA reads TGTGCCATCAGTGAGCCGGGCAGCCTTAATTCACCCCTCCACTTT. As protein: CAISEPGSLNSPLHF.

V and J are TRBV6-1 and TRBJ2-7, with 11 bases fitting TRBD1. Germline CDR1 and CDR2: MNHNS and SASEGT. The V segment lost 5 bases and the J segment 5 bases; nucleotides outside the gene matches: 8. The CDR3 totals 15 residues. The DNA for the CDR3 is TGTGCCAGCAGTCCCGCGGGACAGGGGGGAAACGAGCAGTACTTC. This gives the protein CASSPAGQGGNEQYF.

The sample holds a few counts of this clonotype. The chain joins TRBV10-3 to TRBJ1-5; D is uncertain. V was clipped by 1 base and J by 0 bases, with 4 bases between them. The V gene's germline CDR1 is ENHRY and CDR2 SYGVKD. The CDR3 has 14 amino acids. The CDR3 DNA sequence: TGTGCCATCAGTGAGTACCGTAGCAATCAGCCCCAGCATTTT. This gives the protein CAISEYRSNQPQHF.

Points on this clonotype: This may be a read error, as it is one base from a much larger clone. V usage is TRBV7-8 and J usage is TRBJ1-5; the match to TRBD1 covers 9 bases. This CDR3 is built from 13 residues. From germline, CDR1 is SGHVS and CDR2 FQNEAQ. As DNA, the CDR3 is TGTGCCAGCAGCCGACAGGGGGATCAGCTCCAGCATTTT. Its protein is CASSRQGDQLQHF.

In this sample, this clonotype turned up many times. The chain employs TRBV3-1 and TRBJ2-7; unclear D gene. V was shortened by 1 base and J by 4 bases, with 8 bases between the two germline ends. CDR3 length: 13 residues. In germline, CDR1 is LGHDT, CDR2 YNNKEL (reference sequence). The CDR3 region is CASSQGSRYEQYF. The CDR3 DNA sequence: TGTGCCAGCAGCCAAGGGTCCAGATACGAGCAGTACTTC.

This clonotype has a count of ten or more. This chain links TRBV7-2 with TRBJ2-7; 11 bases line up with TRBD2. The CDR3 has 17 amino acids. The J segment lost 3 bases and the V segment lost 5 bases, leaving 12 bases of the junction unmatched. Germline V gene lookup returns CDR1 SGHTA and CDR2 FQGNSA. CDR3 nucleotide sequence: TGTGCCAGCAGCCGCGGGGGGGCTAGCGGGAGGAACTACGAGCAGTACTTC. Its translation is CASSRGGASGRNYEQYF.

The chain links TRBV19 to TRBJ2-6; D is ambiguous. Trimming shortened V by 3 bases and J by 0 bases, and 6 bases separated the two germline ends. Germline V gene sequence: CDR1 LNHDA, CDR2 SQIVND (reference sequence). The CDR3 is 15 amino acids. CDR3 DNA: TGTGCCAGTAGTATGTGGTCCTCTGGGGCCAACGTCCTGACTTTC. This gives the protein CASSMWSSGANVLTF. The full variable domain, with the rest looked up from reference TRBV19 and TRBJ2-6, is DGGITQSPKYLFRKEGQNVTLSCEQNLNHDAMYWYRQDPGQGLRLIYYSQIVNDFQKGDIAEGYSVSREKKESFPLTVTSAQKNPTAFYLCASSMWSSGANVLTFGAGSRLTVL.

The table lists this clonotype with a few counts. The V call is TRBV12-3 or TRBV12-4, the J call TRBJ2-2; D might be TRBD1 or TRBD2, each matching 5 bases. The ends were cut back, 7 bases at V and 4 bases at J, with 10 bases in the middle. CDR3 length equals 13 residues. The CDR3 sequence is CASKRGATGELFF. As DNA, the CDR3 is TGTGCCAGCAAGAGAGGGGCCACCGGGGAGCTGTTTTTT.

This clonotype was seen ten or more times. V is TRBV7-8 and J is TRBJ1-1; 7 nucleotides align to TRBD1. Germline CDR1 reads SGHVS; CDR2 reads FQNEAQ. With 5 bases clipped from V and 7 bases from J, the junction kept 10 bases outside the gene matches. This CDR3 has 14 residues. The CDR3 loop is CASSRGGTLGEAFF. In DNA, the CDR3 is TGTGCCAGCAGCAGAGGGGGCACTCTTGGTGAAGCTTTCTTT.

The chain uses TRBV29-1 and TRBJ2-7; 7 nucleotides match TRBD1. CDR3 size: 13 residues. With V trimmed by 4 bases and J by 4 bases, 7 bases remained unmatched. Germline assignment: CDR1 SQVTM and CDR2 ANQGSEA. CDR3 sequence (DNA): TGCAGCGTTGGCGGCAGGGGGTCTTACGAGCAGTACTTC. Its translation is CSVGGRGSYEQYF.

V usage is TRBV20-1 and J usage is TRBJ1-2; possibly TRBD1 for D (6 bases). Germline CDR1 is DFQATT and CDR2 is SNEGSKA (reference sequence). V was trimmed by 6 bases and J by 8 bases, leaving 16 bases between them. The CDR3 sequence is 12 residues long. The CDR3 region is CSAPRGAWGYTF. The CDR3 nucleotides are TGCAGTGCGCCTCGGGGGGCTTGGGGCTACACCTTC.

This clonotype was picked up many times. The chain carries TRBV28 and TRBJ1-2, with 7 bases fitting TRBD1. Germline V gene data show CDR1 as MDHEN and CDR2 as SYDVKM. CDR3 length: 14 amino acids. With V trimmed by 7 bases and J by 2 bases, 7 bases remained unmatched. Here the CDR3 reads CASTTGTANYGYTF. CDR3 nucleotides: TGTGCCAGCACGACAGGGACTGCAAACTATGGCTACACCTTC.

This clonotype was seen a few times. The J gene is TRBJ1-3, the V gene TRBV14; no clear D gene. This CDR3 region has 15 residues. With 3 bases removed from V and 0 bases from J, the gap between germline ends came to 9 bases. Germline V gene data show CDR1 as SGHDN and CDR2 as FVKESK. CDR3 sequence reads: CASSHRGSSGNTIYF. For the CDR3, the DNA is TGTGCCAGCAGCCATCGAGGGAGCTCTGGAAACACCATATATTTT.

The V and J genes are TRBV19 and TRBJ2-7; D not certain. CDR1 is LNHDA and CDR2 is SQIVND in the germline V gene (reference sequence). This CDR3 comprises 16 residues. V lost 4 bases to trimming and J lost 2 bases, with 18 bases between them. CDR3 amino acids: CASSTPGPRRPYEQYF. As DNA, the CDR3 is TGTGCCAGTAGTACGCCCGGGCCTCGACGGCCCTACGAGCAGTACTTC.

This clonotype was seen only a few times. The rearrangement uses TRBV29-1 and TRBJ2-3; D tentatively fits TRBD1 or TRBD2 (5 bases each). The CDR3 sequence is 15 residues long. Looked up from germline, CDR1 is SQVTM and CDR2 is ANQGSEA. V was trimmed by 5 bases and J by 1 base, leaving 16 bases between them. CDR3 DNA: TGCAGCGTTCCCCCTATGGGGGTGGGCACAGATACGCAGTATTTT. Encoded protein: CSVPPMGVGTDTQYF.

The chain is built from TRBV10-3 and TRBJ1-2, with a possible D match to TRBD1 (6 bases). Looked up from germline, CDR1 is ENHRY and CDR2 is SYGVKD. V lost 5 bases and J lost 5, with 15 bases in between. This CDR3 region has 14 residues. CDR3 DNA sequence: TGTGCCATCAGTTCCGGGACAACAGTGTATGGCTACACCTTC. Translation gives CAISSGTTVYGYTF.